This T cell receptor beta chain was sequenced during a study of blood T cell repertoires in COVID-19. Study-level background: Acute and convalescent COVID-19 samples came from the United States, Italy and Spain. Sources were T cells, B-cell-depleted T cells, or PBMCs; the material itself was cDNA or gDNA.

Methods used by the authors: Quantification of nucleated cells was approximated via reference gene primer amplification. Repertoires were generated with immunoSEQ multiplex PCR, while TCRdb's copy carries only in-frame clones and drops some. For V, J and clone size, that table is used; D and trimming come from the DNA. The table records 200,000 to 300,000 clones, just under 85% of them present only once. The CDR3 contains 14 residues. Losses at the gene ends were 2 bases for V and 1 base for J; bases not matched to a gene: 4. Germline lookup yields CDR1 GTSNPN and CDR2 SVGIG (reference sequence). The chain couples TRBV30 to TRBJ2-7, with TRBD1 matching 8 bases. The clonotype originates from a man aged 45-65 years with acute or convalescent COVID-19. Specimen: peripheral blood. The chain's CDR3 is CAWSRTGTSYEQYF. The CDR3, as DNA: TGTGCCTGGAGTCGGACAGGGACATCCTACGAGCAGTACTTC.